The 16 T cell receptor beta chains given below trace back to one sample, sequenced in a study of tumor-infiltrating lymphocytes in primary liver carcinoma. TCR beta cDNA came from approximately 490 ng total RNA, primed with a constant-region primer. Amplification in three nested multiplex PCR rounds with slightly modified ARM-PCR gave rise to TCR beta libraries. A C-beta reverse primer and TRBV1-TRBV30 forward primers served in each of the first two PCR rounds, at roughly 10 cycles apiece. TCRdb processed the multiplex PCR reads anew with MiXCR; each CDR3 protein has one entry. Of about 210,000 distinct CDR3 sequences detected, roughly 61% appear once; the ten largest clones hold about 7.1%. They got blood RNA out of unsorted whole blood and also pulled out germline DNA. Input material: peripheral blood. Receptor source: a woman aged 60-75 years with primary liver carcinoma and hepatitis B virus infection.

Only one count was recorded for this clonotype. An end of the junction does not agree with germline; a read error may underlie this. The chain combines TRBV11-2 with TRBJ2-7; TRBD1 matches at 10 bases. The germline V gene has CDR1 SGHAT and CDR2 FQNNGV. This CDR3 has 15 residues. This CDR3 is CASILAGTGEYEQYF. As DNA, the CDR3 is TGTGCCAGCATCTTAGCTGGGACAGGGGAGTATGAGCAGTACTTC.

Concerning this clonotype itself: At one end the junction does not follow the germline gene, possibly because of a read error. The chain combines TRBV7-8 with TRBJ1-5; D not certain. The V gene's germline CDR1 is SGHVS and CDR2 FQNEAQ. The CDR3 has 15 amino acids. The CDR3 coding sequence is TGTGCCAGCAGCTTAAGGCCACATAGCAATCAGTCCCAGCATTTT. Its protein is CASSLRPHSNQSQHF.

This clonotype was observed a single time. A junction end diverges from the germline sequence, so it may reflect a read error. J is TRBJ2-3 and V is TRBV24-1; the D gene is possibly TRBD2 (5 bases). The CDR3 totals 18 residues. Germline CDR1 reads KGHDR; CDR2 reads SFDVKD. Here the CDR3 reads CATSGSAGRRLSIDTQYF. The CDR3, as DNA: TGTGCCACCAGTGGGTCGGCGGGCCGCCGTCTTAGCATAGATACGCAGTATTTT.

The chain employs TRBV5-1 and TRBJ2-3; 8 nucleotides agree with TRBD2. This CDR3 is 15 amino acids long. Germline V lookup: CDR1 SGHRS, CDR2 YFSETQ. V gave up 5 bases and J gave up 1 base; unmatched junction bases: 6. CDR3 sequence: CASSSGTWGTDTQYF. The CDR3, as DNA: TGCGCCAGCAGTAGCGGGACCTGGGGCACAGATACGCAGTATTTT.

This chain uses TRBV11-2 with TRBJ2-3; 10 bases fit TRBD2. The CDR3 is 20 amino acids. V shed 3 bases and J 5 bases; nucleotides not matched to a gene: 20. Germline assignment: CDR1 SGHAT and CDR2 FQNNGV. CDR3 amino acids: CASSLDLSGLAGGGIDTQYF. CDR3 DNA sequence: TGTGCCAGCAGCTTGGATTTAAGTGGGTTAGCGGGAGGAGGGATAGATACGCAGTATTTT.

CDR3 protein: CASSQNGAPNEQFF. CDR3 bases: TGTGCCAGCAGCCAAAATGGGGCCCCAAATGAGCAGTTCTTC. The chain couples TRBV14 to TRBJ2-1, with a possible D match to TRBD1 (5 bases). Per germline, CDR1 SGHDN and CDR2 FVKESK. There are 14 residues in the CDR3. The V end lost 2 bases, the J end lost 7 bases, and 12 bases lay between the germline ends.

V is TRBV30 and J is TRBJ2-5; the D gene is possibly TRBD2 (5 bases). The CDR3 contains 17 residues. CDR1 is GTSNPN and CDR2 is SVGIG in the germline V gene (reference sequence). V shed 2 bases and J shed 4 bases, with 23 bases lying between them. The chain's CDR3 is CAWSPLIPAELRETQYF. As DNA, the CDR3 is TGTGCCTGGAGTCCCCTCATCCCAGCGGAGTTACGAGAGACCCAGTACTTC.

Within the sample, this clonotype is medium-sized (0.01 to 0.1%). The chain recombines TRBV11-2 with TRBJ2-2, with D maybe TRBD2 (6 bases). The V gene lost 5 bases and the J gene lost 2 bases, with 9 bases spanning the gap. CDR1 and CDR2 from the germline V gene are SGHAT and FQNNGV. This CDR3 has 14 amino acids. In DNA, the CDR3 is TGTGCCAGCAGCCGGAGGGGAAACACCGGGGAGCTGTTTTTT. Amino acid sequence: CASSRRGNTGELFF.

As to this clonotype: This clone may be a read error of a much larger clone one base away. The CDR3 region has the DNA TGTGCCAGCAGTGAAGGGCGGTGGCCTGTCCAGTACTTC. Encoded protein: CASSEGRWPVQYF. The chain links TRBV6-1 to TRBJ2-5; D is unresolved. The CDR3 contains 13 residues. V shed 1 base and J shed 10 bases, with 13 bases lying between them. CDR1 is MNHNS and CDR2 is SASEGT in the germline V gene.

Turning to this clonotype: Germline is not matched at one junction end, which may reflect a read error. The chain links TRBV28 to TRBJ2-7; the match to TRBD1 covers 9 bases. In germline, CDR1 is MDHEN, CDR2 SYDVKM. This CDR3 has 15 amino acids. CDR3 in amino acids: CTSRVGQGLSYEQYF. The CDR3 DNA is TGTACCAGCAGAGTAGGACAGGGGCTCTCCTACGAGCAGTACTTC.

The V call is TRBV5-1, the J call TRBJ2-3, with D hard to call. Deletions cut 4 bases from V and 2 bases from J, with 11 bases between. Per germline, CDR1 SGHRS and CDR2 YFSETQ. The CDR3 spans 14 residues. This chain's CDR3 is CASSETHSTDTQYF. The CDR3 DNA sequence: TGCGCCAGCAGCGAGACACACTCCACAGATACGCAGTATTTT.

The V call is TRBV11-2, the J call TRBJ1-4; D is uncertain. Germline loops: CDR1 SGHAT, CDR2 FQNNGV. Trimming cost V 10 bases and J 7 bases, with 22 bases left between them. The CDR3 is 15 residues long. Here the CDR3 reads CAKSFSVEDGEKLFF. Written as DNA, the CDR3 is TGTGCCAAAAGCTTCTCGGTAGAGGACGGTGAAAAACTGTTTTTT.

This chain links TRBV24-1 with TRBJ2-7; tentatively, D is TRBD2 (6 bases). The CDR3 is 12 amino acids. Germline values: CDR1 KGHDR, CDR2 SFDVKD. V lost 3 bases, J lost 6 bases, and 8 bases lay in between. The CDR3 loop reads CATSDVGGEQYF. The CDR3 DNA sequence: TGTGCCACCAGTGATGTGGGGGGCGAGCAGTACTTC.

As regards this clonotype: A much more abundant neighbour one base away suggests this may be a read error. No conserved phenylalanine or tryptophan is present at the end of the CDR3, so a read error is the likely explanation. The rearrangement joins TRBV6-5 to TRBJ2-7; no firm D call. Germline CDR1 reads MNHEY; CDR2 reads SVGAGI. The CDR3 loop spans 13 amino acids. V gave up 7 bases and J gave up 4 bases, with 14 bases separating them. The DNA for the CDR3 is TGTGCCAGCACAAGCCTATTCGATTACGAGCAGTACCTC. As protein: CASTSLFDYEQYL.

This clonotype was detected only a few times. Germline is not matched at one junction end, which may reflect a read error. The CDR3 reads CRERFMNTEAFF. The CDR3 coding sequence is TGCCGTGAGCGGTTCATGAACACTGAAGCTTTCTTT. The J gene is TRBJ1-1, the V gene TRBV25-1, with D hard to call. Germline V gene lookup returns CDR1 MGHDK and CDR2 SYGVNS. This CDR3 has 12 residues.

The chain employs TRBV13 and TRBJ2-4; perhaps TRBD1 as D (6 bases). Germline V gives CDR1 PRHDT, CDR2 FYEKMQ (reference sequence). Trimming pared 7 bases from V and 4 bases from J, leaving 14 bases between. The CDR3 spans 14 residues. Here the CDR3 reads CASTPRDIKNIQYF. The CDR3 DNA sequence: TGTGCCAGCACCCCCAGGGACATTAAAAACATTCAGTACTTC.